What follows are 26 T cell receptor beta chains derived from one specimen sequenced in a study of T cells in localized non-small cell lung cancer. Some clones are missing from TCRdb's copy, which holds only in-frame ones; the method was immunoSEQ multiplex PCR. The top ten hold approximately 20% of the sample, which has about 57,000 clones, approximately 91% seen once. The sample here was peripheral blood, taken before any cancer treatment. These receptors came from a man aged 35 to 70 with stage I lung adenocarcinoma.

This chain links TRBV7-8 with TRBJ2-3, with TRBD2 matching 8 bases. There are 18 residues in the CDR3. J lost 2 bases, V lost 2 bases, and 12 bases had no gene match. Germline CDR1 reads SGHVS; CDR2 reads FQNEAQ. In DNA form, the CDR3 reads TGTGCCAGCAGCTTATACATCCGGAGCGGGGGCCCCACAGATACGCAGTATTTT. Its translation is CASSLYIRSGGPTDTQYF.

CDR3 in amino acids: CASSARSGSEADTQYF. For the CDR3, the DNA is TGTGCCAGCAGCGCCAGATCAGGTAGTGAGGCAGATACGCAGTATTTT. V and J are TRBV9 and TRBJ2-3; D ambiguous. The CDR3 extends over 16 amino acids. Germline V gives CDR1 SGDLS, CDR2 YYNGEE. V was clipped by 3 bases and J by 4 bases, with 18 bases between them. Variable domain in full (rest from reference TRBV9 and TRBJ2-3): DSGVTQTPKHLITATGQRVTLRCSPRSGDLSVYWYQQSLDQGLQFLIQYYNGEERAKGNILERFSAQQFPDLHSELNLSSLELGDSALYFCASSARSGSEADTQYFGPGTRLTVL.

This clone was observed a few times. V is TRBV19 and J is TRBJ2-1; TRBD2 agrees at 9 bases. CDR1 and CDR2 (germline): LNHDA, SQIVND (reference sequence). V dropped 4 bases and J dropped 5; count of bases not matched to a gene: 12. This CDR3 has 17 residues. The CDR3 reads CASSSRTVAGVHNEQFF. The DNA of the CDR3 is TGTGCCAGTAGTAGCCGAACTGTAGCGGGAGTACACAATGAGCAGTTCTTC.

The rearrangement uses TRBV19 and TRBJ1-2; TRBD1 matches 7 bases. CDR1 and CDR2 from the germline V gene are LNHDA and SQIVND (reference sequence). The CDR3 is 15 residues long. Trimming took 2 bases from V and 4 from J; bases not matched to a gene: 7. CDR3 sequence (DNA): TGTGCCAGTAGTATAACAGGGGACCGAGCCTATGGCTACACCTTC. This sequence encodes CASSITGDRAYGYTF.

The genes are TRBV19 and TRBJ2-7, with 7 positions matching TRBD1. The ends lost 5 bases at V and 5 bases at J; junction bases unmatched: 15. The CDR3 has 16 residues. Germline V lookup: CDR1 LNHDA, CDR2 SQIVND (reference sequence). CDR3 in amino acids: CASSLFPVQGYHEQYF. Written as DNA, the CDR3 is TGTGCCAGTAGTCTTTTTCCGGTACAGGGGTACCACGAGCAGTACTTC.

In its sample, this clone was seen a few times. J is TRBJ1-2 and V is TRBV28; TRBD1 is a possible D gene (5 bases). This CDR3 has 12 residues. Deletions cut 7 bases from V and 8 bases from J, with 14 bases between. Germline V lookup: CDR1 MDHEN, CDR2 SYDVKM. The DNA for the CDR3 is TGTGCCAGCACCCGCCCCGAGGGGGGCTACACCTTC. Amino acid sequence: CASTRPEGGYTF.

This chain links TRBV11-2 with TRBJ2-5; 12 bases align to TRBD2. The CDR3 has 16 residues. In germline, CDR1 is SGHAT, CDR2 FQNNGV. The V segment lost 4 bases and the J segment 2 bases; nucleotides outside the gene matches: 5. CDR3 in amino acids: CASSSWTSGMQETQYF. CDR3 DNA sequence: TGTGCCAGCAGCTCCTGGACTAGCGGGATGCAAGAGACCCAGTACTTC. The complete variable domain, with remaining parts taken from reference TRBV11-2 and TRBJ2-5, reads EAGVAQSPRYKIIEKRQSVAFWCNPISGHATLYWYQQILGQGPKLLIQFQNNGVVDDSQLPKDRFSAERLKGVDSTLKIQPAKLEDSAVYLCASSSWTSGMQETQYFGPGTRLLVL.

This chain uses TRBV10-3 with TRBJ1-2; D call uncertain. Germline values: CDR1 ENHRY, CDR2 SYGVKD. The CDR3 covers 15 residues. Trimming removed 6 bases at V and 6 bases at J, with 20 bases between. The CDR3: CAIREGPGRTDGYTF. The CDR3 DNA follows: TGTGCCATCAGAGAGGGCCCAGGTAGGACGGATGGCTACACCTTC.

This clone was seen once. The chain carries TRBV7-2 and TRBJ2-2; 10 positions agree with TRBD2. The V segment lost 6 bases and the J segment 6 bases; nucleotides outside the gene matches: 19. The CDR3 is 19 amino acids. Germline CDR1 is SGHTA and CDR2 is FQGNSA. In DNA, the CDR3 is TGTGCCAGCAGAGCCGGGGCTACGGCTAGCGGGAGTTGGTCCGGGGAGCTGTTTTTT. It specifies CASRAGATASGSWSGELFF.

The rearrangement links TRBV7-9 to TRBJ2-7; no definite D call. In germline, CDR1 is SEHNR, CDR2 FQNEAQ (reference sequence). There are 12 residues in the CDR3. V lost 5 bases and J lost 6, with 11 bases in between. The CDR3 coding sequence is TGTGCCAGCAGCGAATCGGGTCGCGAGCAGTACTTC. Protein: CASSESGREQYF.

The V gene is TRBV5-1, the J gene TRBJ2-5, with TRBD1 identical over 7 bases. The J segment lost 2 bases and the V segment lost 4 bases, leaving 8 bases of the junction unmatched. CDR3 length equals 15 residues. Germline V CDR1 and CDR2: SGHRS, YFSETQ. CDR3 coding DNA: TGCGCCAGCAGCCTCGGGACAGTTAAGCAAGAGACCCAGTACTTC. It is translated as CASSLGTVKQETQYF.

The chain carries TRBV6-5 and TRBJ2-3, with 10 bases identical to TRBD2. CDR3 length: 15 residues. V lost 2 bases and J lost 6; bases outside the gene matches: 5. Germline V gene lookup returns CDR1 MNHEY and CDR2 SVGAGI. The CDR3 sequence is CASSYRLAGRDTQYF. The CDR3 nucleotides are TGTGCCAGCAGTTACAGACTAGCGGGTAGGGATACGCAGTATTTT.

The chain couples TRBV19 to TRBJ2-7, with D possibly called TRBD1 or TRBD2 (5 bases each). Germline V gene data show CDR1 as LNHDA and CDR2 as SQIVND (reference sequence). This CDR3 is built from 13 residues. Deletions cut 4 bases from V and 2 bases from J, with 9 bases between. The CDR3 region is CASSTGAAYEQYF. CDR3 sequence (DNA): TGTGCCAGTAGTACCGGGGCCGCCTACGAGCAGTACTTC.

The rearrangement joins TRBV5-6 to TRBJ2-7; D is unclear. Trimming pared 0 bases from V and 2 bases from J, leaving 12 bases between. Germline V gene sequence: CDR1 SGHDT, CDR2 YYEEEE. CDR3 length: 15 amino acids. CDR3 region: CASSLGPEITYEQYF. CDR3 DNA: TGTGCCAGCAGCTTGGGGCCAGAAATAACCTACGAGCAGTACTTC.

The gene calls are TRBV4-1 and TRBJ2-1; D is ambiguous. Per the germline V gene, CDR1 is MGHRA and CDR2 is YSYEKL. Trimming removed 1 base from V and 12 bases from J, with 19 bases in between. This CDR3 contains 15 residues. CDR3 residues: CASSQGETERAPQFF. The CDR3 DNA sequence: TGCGCCAGCAGCCAAGGAGAAACGGAGAGAGCCCCGCAGTTCTTC.

The chain uses TRBV6-5 and TRBJ2-5, with D possibly matching TRBD1 (5 bases). Trimming removed 0 bases at V and 5 bases at J, with 13 bases between. The CDR3 covers 15 residues. CDR1 MNHEY and CDR2 SVGAGI come from the germline V gene. CDR3: CASSYSQGGEETQYF. The CDR3 nucleotides read TGTGCCAGCAGTTACTCGCAGGGCGGTGAGGAGACCCAGTACTTC.

This clone came up once. The chain has TRBV30 and TRBJ2-3; D not resolved. Germline lookup yields CDR1 GTSNPN and CDR2 SVGIG (reference sequence). Trimming left V 5 bases short and J 1 base short, with 10 bases between. This CDR3 has 13 residues. The CDR3: CAWCKPGTDTQYF. DNA of the CDR3: TGTGCCTGGTGTAAGCCGGGCACAGATACGCAGTATTTT.

The chain carries TRBV19 and TRBJ2-2; D is ambiguous. Germline CDR1 is LNHDA and CDR2 is SQIVND (reference sequence). Between the trimmed V and J ends, which lost 6 bases and 7 bases, there was a span of 27 bases. This CDR3 contains 18 residues. The CDR3 DNA is TGTGCCAGTAGCTCTTCTGGACGTGTTGTGAAAAGAGGCGGGGAGCTGTTTTTT. Its protein product is CASSSSGRVVKRGGELFF.

This clone was detected only once. The rearrangement links TRBV2 to TRBJ2-1; 9 bases align to TRBD1. Germline lookup yields CDR1 SNHLY and CDR2 FYNNEI. The CDR3 runs 13 residues. V lost 6 bases and J lost 10; bases outside the gene matches: 7. The DNA of the CDR3 is TGTGCCAGCAGGGAGGACAGGGGCCTGGAGCAGTTCTTC. This gives the protein CASREDRGLEQFF.

The chain uses TRBV7-3 and TRBJ2-7; D not certain. Germline V gives CDR1 SGHTA, CDR2 FQGTGA. The CDR3 totals 16 residues. The germline V and J ends were trimmed by 5 bases and 5 bases, with 22 bases remaining between them. CDR3 amino acids: CASSPGPGNLVDEQYF. The CDR3, as DNA: TGTGCCAGCAGCCCAGGTCCAGGTAACCTAGTGGACGAGCAGTACTTC.

The chain combines TRBV29-1 with TRBJ1-4; 7 bases align to TRBD1. V lost 3 bases, J lost 7 bases, and 8 bases stayed unmatched. The germline V gene has CDR1 SQVTM and CDR2 ANQGSEA. The CDR3 loop spans 14 amino acids. CDR3 amino acids: CSVEVVAGGEKLFF. CDR3 sequence (DNA): TGCAGCGTTGAGGTAGTGGCAGGGGGTGAAAAACTGTTTTTT.

This sequence joins TRBV9 and TRBJ2-7, with D perhaps matching TRBD1 or TRBD2 (6 bases each). Trimming took 0 bases from V and 2 from J, leaving 12 bases between them. The CDR3 covers 15 residues. CDR1 and CDR2 (germline): SGDLS, YYNGEE. CDR3: CASSVGSGATYEQYF. The CDR3 region has the DNA TGTGCCAGCAGCGTAGGGTCGGGGGCCACCTACGAGCAGTACTTC.

This chain links TRBV30 with TRBJ2-7, with 8 nucleotides matching TRBD2. The CDR3 has 15 amino acids. From germline, CDR1 is GTSNPN and CDR2 SVGIG (reference sequence). The ends lost 0 bases at V and 5 bases at J; junction bases unmatched: 9. CDR3 DNA: TGTGCCTGGAGTGTAGGAAGCGGGAGTGGAAACGAGCAGTACTTC. It codes for CAWSVGSGSGNEQYF.

Only one count was recorded for this clone. The chain has TRBV5-1 and TRBJ2-5; D is possibly TRBD2 (5 bases). The CDR3 runs 13 residues. Trimming left V 4 bases short and J 4 bases short, with 11 bases between. CDR1 is SGHRS, CDR2 YFSETQ, per germline. In DNA, the CDR3 is TGCGCCAGCAGCGGAGGACTGGTAGAGACCCAGTACTTC. This sequence encodes CASSGGLVETQYF.

The J gene is TRBJ2-7, the V gene TRBV25-1; TRBD2 matches 9 bases. This CDR3 is 15 amino acids long. Losses at the gene ends were 3 bases for V and 2 bases for J; bases not matched to a gene: 5. Germline V gene sequence: CDR1 MGHDK, CDR2 SYGVNS. The chain's CDR3 is CASSDEPSGTYEQYF. CDR3 nucleotides: TGTGCCAGCAGTGATGAGCCTAGCGGGACCTACGAGCAGTACTTC.

V usage is TRBV10-3 and J usage is TRBJ1-5, with D possibly being TRBD1 (5 bases). Germline loops: CDR1 ENHRY, CDR2 SYGVKD. Trimming cost V 1 base and J 7 bases, with 11 bases left between them. The CDR3 is 14 amino acids. The CDR3 region has the DNA TGTGCCATCAGTGAGTTTCAGGGTGGACAGCCCCAGCATTTT. Translated, it gives CAISEFQGGQPQHF.